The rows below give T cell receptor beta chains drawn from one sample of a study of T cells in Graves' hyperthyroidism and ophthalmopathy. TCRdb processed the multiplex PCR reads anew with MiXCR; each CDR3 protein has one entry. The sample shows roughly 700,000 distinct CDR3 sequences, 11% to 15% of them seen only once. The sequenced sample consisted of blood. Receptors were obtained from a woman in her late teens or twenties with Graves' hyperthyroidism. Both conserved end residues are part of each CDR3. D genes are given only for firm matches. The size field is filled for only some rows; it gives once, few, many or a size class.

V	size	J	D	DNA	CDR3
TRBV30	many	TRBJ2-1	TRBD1	TGTGCCTGGAAGGGGGCCTCCCCGAGCTCCTACAATGAGCAGTTCTTC	CAWKGASPSSYNEQFF
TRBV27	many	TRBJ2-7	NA	TGTGCCAGCAGTTTCTCCTCGGAACAGGTGTCCTACGAGCAGTACTTC	CASSFSSEQVSYEQYF
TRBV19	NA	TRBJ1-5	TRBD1	TGTGCCAGTTCGTATACAGGGGATAATCAGCCCCAGCATTTT	CASSYTGDNQPQHF
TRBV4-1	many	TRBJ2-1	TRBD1	TGCGCCAGCAGCCACGCAGGGGGCGGCAATGAGCAGTTCTTC	CASSHAGGGNEQFF
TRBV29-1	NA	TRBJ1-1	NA	TGCAGCGTTGTCCGGCCCGAGGGGACTGAAGCTTTCTTT	CSVVRPEGTEAFF
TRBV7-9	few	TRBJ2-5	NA	TGTGCCAGCAGCTTAGCAGGCCGACACCAAGAGACCCAGTACTTC	CASSLAGRHQETQYF
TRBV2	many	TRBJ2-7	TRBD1	TGTGCCAGCAGTGAATCGGTCGCCGGTGTCAACCGGGACAGATCAAACTACGAGCAGTACTTC	CASSESVAGVNRDRSNYEQYF
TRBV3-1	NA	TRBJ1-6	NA	TGTGCCAGCAGCCCAATCGACGGGGGGTTCGGTTCACCCCTCCACTTT	CASSPIDGGFGSPLHF
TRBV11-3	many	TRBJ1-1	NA	TGTGCCAGCAGCCGGGGACAAATGAACACTGAAGCTTTCTTT	CASSRGQMNTEAFF
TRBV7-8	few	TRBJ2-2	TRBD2	TGTGCCAGCAGTAGTAGAAGCGGGAGTGAAACCGGGGAGCTGTTTTTT	CASSSRSGSETGELFF
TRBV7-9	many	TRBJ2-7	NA	TGTGCCAGCAGCCCGCAGGACGGCCCCGCCGAGCAGTACTTC	CASSPQDGPAEQYF
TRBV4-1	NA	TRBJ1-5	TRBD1	TGCGCCAGCAGCGAAAGCCCGACAGGGAGGGGTCAGCCCCAGCATTTT	CASSESPTGRGQPQHF
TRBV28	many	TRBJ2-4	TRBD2	TGTGCCAGCAAACCCCCGGGACTAGCGGGAGCCAAAAACATTCAGTACTTC	CASKPPGLAGAKNIQYF
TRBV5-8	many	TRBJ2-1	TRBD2	TGTGCCAGCAGCTTGGCCGGGGCGGGAGGGCTAACCTACAATGAGCAGTTCTTC	CASSLAGAGGLTYNEQFF
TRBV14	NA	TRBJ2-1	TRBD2	TGTGCCAGCAGCCCCATCCCTAAGACTAGCGGGAATCCCCAACTATACTACAATGAGCAGTTCTTC	CASSPIPKTSGNPQLYYNEQFF
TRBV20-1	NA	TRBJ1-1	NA	TGCAGTGCTAGAGTTATCCCCGGGACGGTCGGGAGTGAAGCTTTCTTT	CSARVIPGTVGSEAFF
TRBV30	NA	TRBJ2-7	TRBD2	TGTGCCTGGAGTAACCCTCTCCGGGGGGATTACGAGCAGTACTTC	CAWSNPLRGDYEQYF
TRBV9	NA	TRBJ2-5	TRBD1	TGTGCCAGCAGCGGGCGACAGGGGCGGGAGACCCAGTACTTC	CASSGRQGRETQYF